This T cell receptor beta chain originates from a study of somatic mutations in cytotoxic T cells in rheumatoid arthritis. Positive magnetic bead selection, which isolated the CD4+ and CD8+ cells, was followed by a flow cytometry check of purity. TCRdb keeps only in-frame clones here, not all; method: immunoSEQ multiplex PCR. The sample consists of approximately 18,000 clones, around 80% of them appearing once. The source material was CD8+ T cells sorted from blood. The origin of this receptor is an adult with rheumatoid arthritis.

The DNA of the CDR3 is TGTGCCAGCAGGTCCAGGAGTCTTGAAGCTTTCTTT. It translates to CASRSRSLEAFF. V gene TRBV7-9 combines with J gene TRBJ1-1; no reliable D call. CDR3 length: 12 amino acids. V lost 6 bases and J lost 7, with 12 bases in between. Germline V gene sequence: CDR1 SEHNR, CDR2 FQNEAQ (reference sequence).